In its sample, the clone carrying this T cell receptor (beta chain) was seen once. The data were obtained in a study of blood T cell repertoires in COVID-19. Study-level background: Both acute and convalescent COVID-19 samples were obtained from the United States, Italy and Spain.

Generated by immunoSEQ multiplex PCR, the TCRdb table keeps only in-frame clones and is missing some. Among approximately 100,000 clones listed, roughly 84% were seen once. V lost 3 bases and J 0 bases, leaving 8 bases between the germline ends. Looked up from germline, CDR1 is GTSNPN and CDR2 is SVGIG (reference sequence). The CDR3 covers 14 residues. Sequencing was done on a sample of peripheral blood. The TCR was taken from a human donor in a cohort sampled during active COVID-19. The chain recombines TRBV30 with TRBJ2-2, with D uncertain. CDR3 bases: TGTGCCTGGAGATGGCAGTCGAACACCGGGGAGCTGTTTTTT. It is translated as CAWRWQSNTGELFF.